Listed here are 10 T cell receptor beta chains from one sample, sequenced in a study of shared clonotypes between healthy human individuals. Clones were read by immunoSEQ multiplex PCR, and TCRdb kept only the in-frame ones, dropping some. The data show fewer than 2.5 million clones, 93% seen once. Sequenced input: naive CD4+ T cells from PBMCs. The subset: CD45RA+ positively selected. Receptors were obtained from a man in his late teens or twenties in good health. Some clones in this sample may be carry-over from other donors' samples.

The V gene is TRBV28, the J gene TRBJ2-7; D is possibly TRBD1 (7 bases). Trimming shortened V by 2 bases and J by 2 bases, and 13 bases separated the two germline ends. The CDR3 runs 15 residues. Germline V lookup: CDR1 MDHEN, CDR2 SYDVKM. For the CDR3, the DNA is TGTGCCAGCAGTTTAGGCCCCAGGGGGGCCTACGAGCAGTACTTC. Its translation is CASSLGPRGAYEQYF.

The rearrangement links TRBV27 to TRBJ2-1; 7 positions agree with TRBD1. The germline V gene has CDR1 MNHEY and CDR2 SMNVEV (reference sequence). This CDR3 has 12 amino acids. Germline trimming cut 3 bases from V and 9 bases from J; bases unmatched to any gene: 2. This CDR3 is CASSFRGTEQFF. DNA for the CDR3: TGTGCCAGCAGTTTCAGGGGGACTGAGCAGTTCTTC.

The chain combines TRBV4-2 with TRBJ1-5, with a possible D match to TRBD1 (6 bases). The CDR3 spans 15 residues. V was trimmed by 2 bases and J by 6 bases, leaving 14 bases between them. CDR1 and CDR2 from the germline V gene are LGHNA and YNFKEQ. The CDR3 reads CASSQKGGISQPQHF. CDR3 DNA sequence: TGTGCCAGCAGCCAAAAGGGGGGCATCAGTCAGCCCCAGCATTTT.

Comments on this clone: Other DNA sequences of this sample code for an identical CDR3. V gene TRBV18 combines with J gene TRBJ2-1; D remains ambiguous. V lost 3 bases and J 4 bases, leaving 7 bases between the germline ends. CDR3 length equals 13 residues. Germline V lookup: CDR1 KGHSH, CDR2 LQKENI. The CDR3 reads CASSPGSYNEQFF. In nucleotides, the CDR3 is TGTGCCAGCTCACCTGGGTCGTACAATGAGCAGTTCTTC.

This chain uses TRBV5-1 with TRBJ1-1, with 9 bases fitting TRBD1. The CDR3 is made up of 16 amino acids. CDR1 is SGHRS, CDR2 YFSETQ, per germline. V dropped 2 bases and J dropped 0; count of bases not matched to a gene: 5. The CDR3 loop is CASSFGQGSMNTEAFF. The CDR3 region has the DNA TGCGCCAGCAGCTTCGGACAGGGGAGTATGAACACTGAAGCTTTCTTT.

The CDR3 sequence is CASRVTQMNTEAFF. CDR3 DNA sequence: TGTGCCAGCAGGGTGACCCAAATGAACACTGAAGCTTTCTTT. The chain joins TRBV2 to TRBJ1-1; unclear D gene. The CDR3 sequence is 14 residues long. Trimming shortened V by 6 bases and J by 0 bases, and 11 bases separated the two germline ends. Germline V gene data show CDR1 as SNHLY and CDR2 as FYNNEI.

The chain uses TRBV14 and TRBJ2-5, with 8 bases that match TRBD1. Germline CDR1 reads SGHDN; CDR2 reads FVKESK. V was pared by 4 bases and J by 5 bases, with 3 bases of the junction left unmatched. The CDR3 contains 13 residues. As DNA, the CDR3 is TGTGCCAGCAGCCCGACAGGGGTTGAGACCCAGTACTTC. Its protein is CASSPTGVETQYF.

The chain combines TRBV6-6 with TRBJ1-1; no definite D call. Trimming left V 4 bases short and J 5 bases short, with 14 bases between. Germline loops: CDR1 MNHNY, CDR2 SVGAGI (reference sequence). The CDR3 has 14 amino acids. CDR3 in DNA: TGTGCCAGCAGTTCATCGCTATTTGGGACTGAAGCTTTCTTT. Translated, it gives CASSSSLFGTEAFF.

This chain uses TRBV9 with TRBJ2-1; D remains unclear. CDR3 size: 14 residues. Germline V gene sequence: CDR1 SGDLS, CDR2 YYNGEE. Trimming removed 2 bases at V and 5 bases at J, with 11 bases between. The CDR3 loop is CASSVAGLNNEQFF. Written as DNA, the CDR3 is TGTGCCAGCAGCGTGGCTGGGCTCAACAATGAGCAGTTCTTC.

The chain employs TRBV6-1 and TRBJ2-7, with D unresolved. This CDR3 spans 14 amino acids. V lost 0 bases and J 3 bases, leaving 9 bases between the germline ends. CDR1 and CDR2 from the germline V gene are MNHNS and SASEGT. CDR3 region: CASSEAWQLYEQYF. The CDR3 DNA follows: TGTGCCAGCAGTGAAGCATGGCAGCTCTACGAGCAGTACTTC.